The 3 T cell receptor beta chains reported below all come from one sample, sequenced in a study of control samples from healthy donors and cancer patients. Here immunoSEQ multiplex PCR was the method, and the copy in TCRdb shows in-frame clones only, minus some. Among about 150,000 clones listed, 93% were seen once. Input material: blood. The receptors shown here come from a man between 50 and 59 years old in good health.

Comments on this clone: Other nucleotide sequences in the sample specify the same CDR3. The gene calls are TRBV9 and TRBJ2-3, with D unresolved. This CDR3 comprises 13 residues. Trimming took 0 bases from V and 1 from J, leaving 3 bases between them. Looked up from germline, CDR1 is SGDLS and CDR2 is YYNGEE. CDR3 in amino acids: CASSVGGTDTQYF. DNA for the CDR3: TGTGCCAGCAGCGTAGGAGGCACAGATACGCAGTATTTT.

The chain combines TRBV15 with TRBJ1-4; D is ambiguous. The V and J ends lost 2 bases and 0 bases respectively, with 7 bases between them. Germline lookup yields CDR1 LNHNV and CDR2 YYDKDF (reference sequence). The length of the CDR3 is 15 residues. This chain's CDR3 is CATSRQAATNEKLFF. The CDR3 coding sequence is TGTGCCACCAGCAGACAGGCTGCAACTAATGAAAAACTGTTTTTT.

The gene calls are TRBV5-4 and TRBJ1-3; 9 nucleotides line up with TRBD1. V shed 4 bases and J 1 base; nucleotides not matched to a gene: 6. The CDR3 loop spans 16 amino acids. The V gene's germline CDR1 is SGHNT and CDR2 YYREEE (reference sequence). For the CDR3, the DNA is TGTGCCAGCAGCAGACAGGGGGAAGAATCTGGAAACACCATATATTTT. This encodes CASSRQGEESGNTIYF.